These T cell receptor beta chains were read from a single sample in a study of blood T cell repertoires in COVID-19. Clones were sequenced by immunoSEQ multiplex PCR, and TCRdb holds only the in-frame ones, with some missing. The sample shows roughly 290,000 clones, around 87% of them seen only once. Sequencing was done on a sample of peripheral blood. These receptors all come from a woman aged 45-59 years who had recovered from COVID-19. Each CDR3 is given without its conserved first and last residue. The D gene is left open where the match is weak.

D	V	J	CDR3
NA	TRBV7-2	TRBJ1-2	ASSSPTKQGHYGYT
TRBD1	TRBV7-9	TRBJ1-1	ASSSGQGTNTEAF
NA	TRBV25-1	TRBJ1-1	ASSEQEANTEAF
TRBD1	TRBV5-1	TRBJ2-7	ASSLERQGAGEQY
TRBD1	TRBV5-4	TRBJ2-7	ASSLGTGAPYEQY
NA	TRBV14	TRBJ2-5	ARRELRKTQY
NA	TRBV18	TRBJ2-1	ASSPFSGSYNEQF
NA	TRBV21-1	TRBJ2-7	ANSDEVGSSYEQY
NA	TRBV7-2	TRBJ1-1	ASSEHQGRTEAF
TRBD1	TRBV29-1	TRBJ2-7	SVEHNRGTEQY
TRBD1	TRBV4-3	TRBJ2-5	ASSLRRGRGETQY